This T cell receptor beta chain was sequenced for a study of T cell changes during pregnancy in multiple sclerosis (dated by TCRdb to between 2018 and 2020). About the full investigation: The study examined how the T cell repertoire changed over the course of pregnancy in women with multiple sclerosis.

For this clone: There is no known antigen for this receptor. It has no much larger one-base neighbor in the sample; base qualities were not kept.

From the cysteine through the phenylalanine, the CDR3 covers 16 amino acids. CDR3 DNA is the only sequence kept; it has 48 bases, read in frame from the first base. At the junction V is shortened by 3 bases and J by 4 bases; bases outside the gene matches: 12. The germline V gene yields SGHDT for CDR1 and YYEEEE for CDR2. Library preparation was by the immunoSEQ multiplex PCR assay. Here the immuneACCESS table is served through TCRdb, limited to in-frame sequences with V and J called. Missing clones are a known gap in these copies; in checked studies unresolved V genes cover under half, and the rest lacks a known reason. The sample table lists under 85,000 clones, more than 85% of them with a count of one. The ten top clones hold 0.25% to 0.3% of the sample.

The rearranged chain carries TRBV5-6 and TRBJ1-2; 7 bases in the middle match TRBD1. The sequences come from CD4+ T cells from peripheral blood mononuclear cells, collected in the third trimester of pregnancy. This sequence was found in a female donor in good health, enrolled as a control in a pregnancy study. DNA sequence: TGTGCCAGCAGCTCAGTTACAGGGGTGGATAGCTATGGCTACACCTTC. It translates to CASSSVTGVDSYGYTF.